This is a list of T cell receptor beta chains from one sample in a study of T cell repertoires in cytomegalovirus infection. These receptors' antigens are unknown. MiXCR, applied by TCRdb to the reads, yields one record per CDR3 protein. The profile shows more than 250,000 distinct CDR3 sequences, roughly 25% of them singletons. The sequencing used cultured PBMCs, collected from culture after CMV antigen stimulation. The receptors were sampled from a human donor in good health (CMV status not recorded). Some clones in this sample may be carry-over from other donors' samples. The CDR3 runs from the conserved cysteine through the conserved F or W. The order of the fields is D gene, J gene, V gene, clone size, CDR3 protein, CDR3 DNA. The D gene is left open where the match is weak. Rows give clone size only sometimes, using once, few, many, or a class for an expanded clone.

. | TRBJ1-5 | TRBV19 | few | CASSTGTGVLRNQPQHF | TGTGCCAGTAGTACGGGGACCGGGGTTTTACGCAATCAGCCCCAGCATTTT
. | TRBJ2-7 | TRBV12-3/TRBV12-4 | . | CASSYREDYEQYF | TGTGCCAGCAGTTACAGGGAAGACTACGAGCAGTACTTC
. | TRBJ1-5 | TRBV12-3/TRBV12-4 | few | CASSLGLLSQPQHF | TGTGCCAGCAGTTTGGGACTCTTGAGTCAGCCCCAGCATTTT
. | TRBJ1-4 | TRBV7-2 | many | CASSLPRESTANEKLFF | TGTGCCAGCAGCTTACCCCGCGAGTCGACAGCTAATGAAAAACTGTTTTTT
. | TRBJ2-2 | TRBV19 | . | CATGGGRGGELFF | TGTGCCACAGGGGGAGGGCGTGGCGGGGAGCTGTTTTTT
TRBD2 | TRBJ2-3 | TRBV14 | few | CASSHYGLATDTQYF | TGTGCCAGCAGCCATTACGGACTAGCCACAGATACGCAGTATTTT
TRBD2 | TRBJ2-1 | TRBV29-1 | . | CSVIISGGGEQFF | TGCAGCGTCATTATTAGCGGGGGGGGAGAGCAGTTCTTC
TRBD2 | TRBJ2-5 | TRBV7-2 | many | CASSLNLAEAQETQYF | TGTGCCAGCAGCTTAAATCTAGCGGAGGCCCAAGAGACCCAGTACTTC
. | TRBJ2-1 | TRBV6-5 | . | CASSYWGLGNPLSYNEQFF | TGTGCCAGCAGTTACTGGGGTCTGGGGAACCCCCTCTCCTACAATGAGCAGTTCTTC
. | TRBJ1-4 | TRBV7-8 | many | CASSLDVGLNEKLFF | TGTGCCAGCAGCTTAGATGTGGGCTTAAATGAAAAACTGTTTTTT
. | TRBJ2-4 | TRBV7-2 | few | CASSPAPGIAKNIQYF | TGTGCCAGCAGCCCCGCCCCGGGTATAGCCAAAAACATTCAGTACTTC
. | TRBJ1-1 | TRBV7-9 | . | CASSLAAAGLNTEAFF | TGTGCCAGCAGCTTAGCGGCGGCAGGCTTGAACACTGAAGCTTTCTTT
. | TRBJ2-7 | TRBV28 | . | CASTPRRGVESYEQYF | TGTGCCAGCACCCCCCGGCGGGGAGTTGAGTCCTACGAGCAGTACTTC
TRBD1 | TRBJ2-2 | TRBV6-1 | few | CASSKQGSGELFF | TGTGCCAGCAGTAAACAGGGGAGCGGGGAGCTGTTTTTT
. | TRBJ1-1 | TRBV12-3/TRBV12-4 | . | CASSLGGSSAEAFF | TGTGCCAGCAGTTTAGGGGGATCTAGTGCTGAAGCTTTCTTT
. | TRBJ1-5 | TRBV28 | . | CASSPGGPLSNQPQHF | TGTGCCAGCAGTCCCGGGGGACCCCTTAGCAATCAGCCCCAGCATTTT
. | TRBJ2-5 | TRBV6-1 | few | CASNDPGQETQYF | TGTGCCAGTAACGATCCAGGTCAAGAGACCCAGTACTTC
. | TRBJ1-2 | TRBV6-5 | . | CASSYSPDTAYYGYTF | TGTGCCAGCAGTTACTCACCTGATACCGCCTACTATGGCTACACCTTC
. | TRBJ2-1 | TRBV7-2 | many | CASSFYPGTRSYNEQFF | TGTGCCAGCAGCTTTTATCCGGGGACCCGGTCCTACAATGAGCAGTTCTTC
. | TRBJ1-3 | TRBV19 | . | CASSRSDSGNTIYF | TGTGCCAGTAGTAGGTCAGACTCTGGAAACACCATATATTTT
. | TRBJ2-7 | TRBV11-1 | many | CASSRGFTSSYEQYF | TGTGCCAGCAGCCGAGGATTCACTAGCTCCTACGAGCAGTACTTC
TRBD2 | TRBJ2-3 | TRBV5-4 | . | CASSLGEGVTDTQYF | TGTGCCAGCAGCTTGGGGGAGGGAGTAACGGATACGCAGTATTTT
. | TRBJ1-6 | TRBV7-2 | few | CASSRGPGRNSPLHF | TGTGCCAGCAGCCGAGGCCCCGGACGGAATTCACCCCTCCACTTT
TRBD1 | TRBJ1-2 | TRBV28 | . | CASSPGTGGFRSGYTF | TGTGCCAGCAGCCCCGGGACAGGGGGATTTAGAAGCGGCTACACCTTC
. | TRBJ1-1 | TRBV6-5 | many | CASSYLTEAFF | TGTGCCAGCAGTTATTTAACTGAAGCTTTCTTT
. | TRBJ1-4 | TRBV7-9 | . | CASSRGRGEKLFF | TGTGCCAGCAGCAGAGGGCGAGGGGAAAAACTGTTTTTT
. | TRBJ1-4 | TRBV7-8 | many | CASRPHRDLSEKLFF | TGTGCCAGCAGACCCCACCGGGACCTCAGTGAAAAACTGTTTTTT
. | TRBJ1-2 | TRBV12-3/TRBV12-4 | . | CASSLTGPYGYTF | TGTGCCAGCAGTTTGACAGGTCCCTATGGCTACACCTTC
TRBD2 | TRBJ2-3 | TRBV12-3/TRBV12-4 | many | CASRLAGAADTQYF | TGTGCCAGCAGACTAGCGGGAGCCGCAGATACGCAGTATTTT
TRBD2 | TRBJ2-2 | TRBV20-1 | few | CSATGLAGLNTGELFF | TGCAGTGCTACAGGACTAGCGGGACTGAACACCGGGGAGCTGTTTTTT
TRBD1 | TRBJ2-5 | TRBV28 | few | CASSFSLLTGLKETQYF | TGTGCCAGCAGTTTCTCTCTGCTGACAGGGCTTAAAGAGACCCAGTACTTC
. | TRBJ2-5 | TRBV4-3 | . | CASSQDLSLAGETQYF | TGCGCCAGCAGCCAAGATTTATCGCTAGCTGGAGAGACCCAGTACTTC
. | TRBJ2-3 | TRBV24-1 | few | CATSDQKKGDTQYF | TGTGCCACCAGTGACCAAAAAAAGGGAGATACGCAGTATTTT
TRBD2 | TRBJ2-1 | TRBV7-2 | many | CASSLETSGGNEQFF | TGTGCCAGCAGCTTAGAAACTAGCGGAGGCAATGAGCAGTTCTTC
TRBD2 | TRBJ2-2 | TRBV10-3 | many | CAINEAGEGSGELFF | TGTGCCATCAACGAGGCGGGAGAAGGTTCCGGGGAGCTGTTTTTT
TRBD2 | TRBJ2-7 | TRBV6-2/TRBV6-3 | few | CASSWGSGAYEQYF | TGTGCCAGCAGTTGGGGTAGCGGGGCCTACGAGCAGTACTTC
. | TRBJ2-5 | TRBV19 | . | CASSYRQRQETQYF | TGTGCCAGTAGTTACCGACAACGGCAAGAGACCCAGTACTTC
TRBD1 | TRBJ1-5 | TRBV27 | few | CASSPNGQGSNQPQHF | TGTGCCAGCAGTCCGAATGGACAGGGGAGCAATCAGCCCCAGCATTTT
. | TRBJ2-2 | TRBV12-3/TRBV12-4 | . | CASRRTDTGELFF | TGTGCCAGCAGACGGACCGACACCGGGGAGCTGTTTTTT
. | TRBJ1-3 | TRBV11-2 | few | CASNREAISGNTIYF | TGTGCCAGCAACAGGGAGGCTATCTCTGGAAACACCATATATTTT